The clone carrying this TCR beta chain was detected once. The CDR3 length is 15 residues. J gave up 4 bases and V 4 bases, and 3 bases lay outside the gene matches. From germline, CDR1 is WNHNN and CDR2 SYGVQD (reference sequence). This specimen belongs to a study of cytomegalovirus exposure and HLA in healthy donors. This PCR relied on a set of 60 Vbeta primers and 13 Jbeta primers. Produced via immunoSEQ multiplex PCR; TCRdb's table is partial and in-frame only. The sample carries approximately 150,000 clones, 72% recorded once. The receptor was isolated from a middle-aged man in good health and CMV-seronegative. This chain joins TRBV10-1 and TRBJ2-3, with 12 positions matching TRBD2. Sequencing was carried out using PBMCs. The CDR3 region is CASSVGTSGPDTQYF. In DNA, the CDR3 is TGCGCCAGCAGTGTCGGGACTAGCGGGCCAGATACGCAGTATTTT.